A single sample is the source of the 27 T cell receptor beta chains below, sequenced in a study of monozygotic twins with inflammatory bowel disease. From the 5' RACE reads, TCRdb lists one entry per CDR3 protein and no DNA. The sample data list fewer than 550,000 distinct CDR3 sequences. Sequences were obtained from blood. These receptor sequences come from a human donor with ulcerative colitis or Crohn's disease, or a healthy co-twin of an affected twin (not recorded which).

The gene calls are TRBV6-1 and TRBJ1-1; the D call from TCRdb, TRBD1, cannot be confirmed without DNA. There are 14 residues in the CDR3. Germline CDR1 MNHNS, CDR2 SASEGT. CDR3 residues: CASRRTGVNTEAFF.

The rearrangement joins TRBV10-3 to TRBJ2-5; TCRdb's D call of TRBD2 is untestable without DNA. Germline V lookup: CDR1 ENHRY, CDR2 SYGVKD. The CDR3 totals 14 residues. CDR3 region: CAISSRDLRETQYF.

The chain carries TRBV29-1 and TRBJ2-7; TCRdb selects TRBD1, and the lack of DNA leaves this call unchecked. The CDR3 spans 11 residues. The germline gives CDR1 SQVTM, CDR2 ANQGSEA. The CDR3 loop is CSVAQDKARYF.

The genes are TRBV19 and TRBJ1-1. CDR1 is LNHDA and CDR2 is SQIVND in the germline V gene (reference sequence). The CDR3 spans 15 residues. The CDR3 sequence is CASSGGVKGNTEAFF.

The gene calls are TRBV29-1 and TRBJ2-3; TCRdb picks TRBD2, but there is no DNA to check that call. The V gene's germline CDR1 is SQVTM and CDR2 ANQGSEA. The CDR3 runs to 13 residues. CDR3 sequence: CSVDTSGTDTQYF.

The V gene is TRBV6-2 or TRBV6-3, the J gene TRBJ2-2; as DNA is missing, the TRBD1 call by TCRdb cannot be tested. CDR1 and CDR2 from the germline V gene are MNHEY and SVGEGT. The CDR3 covers 14 residues. This CDR3 reads CASSYRQGNGELFF.

This chain links TRBV5-1 with TRBJ2-1; as DNA is missing, the TRBD2 call by TCRdb cannot be tested. CDR3 length: 11 amino acids. Looked up from germline, CDR1 is SGHRS and CDR2 is YFSETQ. CDR3 loop: CASVEDNEQFF.

The chain employs TRBV20-1 and TRBJ2-7; as DNA is missing, the TRBD1 call by TCRdb cannot be tested. The CDR3 loop spans 14 amino acids. Germline assignment: CDR1 DFQATT and CDR2 SNEGSKA (reference sequence). CDR3 region: CSPFPRGSSYEQYF.

The rearrangement joins TRBV7-6 to TRBJ1-4; TCRdb names TRBD1, which stays unverified in the absence of DNA. The V gene's germline CDR1 is SGHVS and CDR2 FNYEAQ. This CDR3 region has 17 residues. The CDR3 sequence is CASSLALRGDQYEKLFF.

The chain links TRBV27 to TRBJ1-6; with no DNA, the TCRdb D assignment of TRBD1 cannot be verified. CDR1 is MNHEY, CDR2 SMNVEV, per germline (reference sequence). This CDR3 contains 16 residues. CDR3 sequence reads: CASSLIRDRGHSPLHF.

J is TRBJ2-3 and V is TRBV29-1; no DNA is available, so the TRBD2 call from TCRdb remains unchecked. The CDR3 spans 15 residues. The germline V gene has CDR1 SQVTM and CDR2 ANQGSEA. CDR3 protein: CSVPPGGRITDTQYF.

This CDR3 is CASSPPTGASSYNEQFF. The gene calls are TRBV18 and TRBJ2-1; TCRdb lists TRBD1, though no DNA is available to test this call. Germline values: CDR1 KGHSH, CDR2 LQKENI. The CDR3 covers 17 residues.

The rearrangement uses TRBV5-1 and TRBJ1-1; TCRdb indicates TRBD1, and absent DNA this call remains unverified. The CDR3 extends over 15 amino acids. Germline CDR1 reads SGHRS; CDR2 reads YFSETQ. The CDR3 loop reads CASSLGGGASTEAFF.

V gene TRBV7-2 combines with J gene TRBJ2-2; absent DNA, TCRdb's TRBD1 call cannot be checked. Germline CDR1 SGHTA, CDR2 FQGNSA. The CDR3 is made up of 15 amino acids. CDR3 amino acids: CASSAVERGTGELFF.

The chain recombines TRBV5-1 with TRBJ2-5. The CDR3 consists of 13 residues. CDR1 and CDR2 from the germline V gene are SGHRS and YFSETQ. The CDR3 is CASSFGDPVAPYF.

The chain joins TRBV12-3 or TRBV12-4 to TRBJ1-2; the TCRdb D gene call, TRBD1, has no DNA to confirm it. CDR3 length: 12 amino acids. CDR3 in amino acids: CASSPGTGDYTF.

The J gene is TRBJ1-2, the V gene TRBV29-1; TCRdb gives TRBD1 as the D gene, but with no DNA this cannot be confirmed. The CDR3 is 13 residues long. Germline V lookup: CDR1 SQVTM, CDR2 ANQGSEA. The CDR3 region is CSVADRSLGGYTF.

V and J are TRBV11-2 and TRBJ2-7. Germline CDR1 and CDR2: SGHAT and FQNNGV. The CDR3 is made up of 13 amino acids. CDR3 in amino acids: CASSLFGSHEQYF.

The chain links TRBV6-5 to TRBJ2-5; with no DNA, the TCRdb D assignment of TRBD1 cannot be verified. Germline V CDR1 and CDR2: MNHEY, SVGAGI. CDR3 length: 14 amino acids. CDR3 loop: CASSYPGGGETQYF.

The chain links TRBV24-1 to TRBJ1-1. The germline gives CDR1 KGHDR, CDR2 SFDVKD. The CDR3 totals 13 residues. The CDR3 loop reads CATSASGNTEAFF.

The chain is built from TRBV20-1 and TRBJ2-7. Per germline, CDR1 DFQATT and CDR2 SNEGSKA (reference sequence). The CDR3 spans 14 residues. CDR3 in amino acids: CSARDVARSYEQYF.

This chain connects TRBV7-9 to TRBJ1-1. The CDR3 is 14 residues long. CDR1 and CDR2 (germline): SEHNR, FQNEAQ (reference sequence). The CDR3 reads CASSLALAGGPAFF.

This chain uses TRBV7-7 with TRBJ2-2; absent DNA, TCRdb's TRBD1 call cannot be checked. Germline CDR1 reads SSHAT; CDR2 reads FNYEAQ (reference sequence). This CDR3 contains 13 residues. This CDR3 is CASSLERAGELFF.

V is TRBV12-3 or TRBV12-4 and J is TRBJ1-6. The CDR3 has 14 residues. This CDR3 reads CASSFRGLNSPLHF.

The CDR3: CASSQPRQGTNEQFF. The chain combines TRBV6-1 with TRBJ2-1; as DNA is missing, the TRBD1 call by TCRdb cannot be tested. The CDR3 runs to 15 residues. Germline CDR1 reads MNHNS; CDR2 reads SASEGT.

J is TRBJ1-2 and V is TRBV6-1. Germline values: CDR1 MNHNS, CDR2 SASEGT. CDR3 length: 12 amino acids. The CDR3: CASQSSFYGYTF.

The V and J genes are TRBV3-1 and TRBJ1-4. This CDR3 has 16 residues. The germline V gene has CDR1 LGHDT and CDR2 YNNKEL (reference sequence). The CDR3 spells CASSPTSGHLREKLFF.